The 3 T cell receptor beta chains listed next were all sequenced from one sample in a study of CD8+ T cells in alopecia areata. It was cDNA, reverse transcribed from extracted RNA, that served as the sequencing template. Profiled with immunoSEQ multiplex PCR; TCRdb holds only in-frame clones, not every one. In the table there are about 140,000 clones, around 57% of which are singletons. Sequencing used CD4+ T cells sorted from blood. The receptors here all came from a human donor in good health.

The chain is built from TRBV29-1 and TRBJ2-1; D unresolved. Trimming pared 7 bases from V and 5 bases from J, leaving 6 bases between. There are 10 residues in the CDR3. Germline lookup yields CDR1 SQVTM and CDR2 ANQGSEA. DNA for the CDR3: TGCAGCGCACCCAACAATGAGCAGTTCTTC. Protein sequence: CSAPNNEQFF.

This clone showed up just a few times. The V and J genes are TRBV29-1 and TRBJ2-5; 9 bases map to TRBD2. Germline CDR1 and CDR2: SQVTM and ANQGSEA. The V segment lost 3 bases and the J segment 1 base; nucleotides outside the gene matches: 0. This CDR3 has 13 residues. CDR3 sequence reads: CSVDSGGQETQYF. As DNA, the CDR3 is TGCAGCGTTGATAGCGGGGGCCAAGAGACCCAGTACTTC.

The chain uses TRBV7-9 and TRBJ2-4, with D possibly matching TRBD2 (6 bases). Germline assignment: CDR1 SEHNR and CDR2 FQNEAQ (reference sequence). The CDR3 is 14 amino acids. V lost 5 bases and J lost 9, with 17 bases in between. In DNA form, the CDR3 reads TGTGCCAGCAGCCAAAGTCGGACTAATTTCATTCAGTACTTC. Translated, it gives CASSQSRTNFIQYF.